One sample yielded the 9 T cell receptor beta chains listed below, sequenced in a study of cytomegalovirus exposure and HLA in healthy donors. Data came from immunoSEQ multiplex PCR; TCRdb stores just in-frame clones and leaves some out. The sample contains about 68,000 clones, roughly 96% of which appear only once. Sequenced: PBMCs. The receptors were sampled from a man aged 18 to 30 in good health and CMV-seronegative.

V is TRBV15 and J is TRBJ2-1; D may be TRBD2 (5 bases). CDR3 length: 17 residues. Trimming stripped 0 bases from V and 3 bases from J, with 15 bases between. Germline lookup yields CDR1 LNHNV and CDR2 YYDKDF (reference sequence). CDR3 sequence: CATSRDPAGGFYNEQFF. The CDR3 DNA sequence: TGTGCCACCAGCAGAGATCCTGCGGGTGGCTTCTACAATGAGCAGTTCTTC. The entire variable domain, with the rest obtained from reference TRBV15 and TRBJ2-1, is as follows: DAMVIQNPRYQVTQFGKPVTLSCSQTLNHNVMYWYQQKSSQAPKLLFHYYDKDFNNEADTPDNFQSRRPNTSFCFLDIRSPGLGDTAMYLCATSRDPAGGFYNEQFFGPGTRLTVL.

This chain uses TRBV28 with TRBJ2-4; D may be TRBD1 (6 bases). This CDR3 spans 15 amino acids. V lost 2 bases and J lost 1, with 9 bases in between. The germline V gene has CDR1 MDHEN and CDR2 SYDVKM. The CDR3 sequence is CASSLPGVAKNIQYF. CDR3 bases: TGTGCCAGCAGTTTACCAGGGGTGGCCAAAAACATTCAGTACTTC.

The rearrangement uses TRBV7-2 and TRBJ1-1, with D hard to call. CDR3 size: 13 residues. Germline V gene lookup returns CDR1 SGHTA and CDR2 FQGNSA. The V end was cut by 4 bases, the J end by 1 base, with 7 bases between. CDR3 protein: CASSSRRNTEAFF. DNA for the CDR3: TGTGCCAGCAGCTCTCGGAGGAACACTGAAGCTTTCTTT.

This clone was counted between two and nine times. The chain has TRBV9 and TRBJ1-2, with D tentatively TRBD1 (5 bases). The CDR3 loop spans 16 amino acids. CDR1 is SGDLS, CDR2 YYNGEE, per germline. Trimming pared 3 bases from V and 3 bases from J, leaving 18 bases between. The CDR3, as DNA: TGTGCCAGCAGCGGGGGAGGGGCAGATCCAGACTATGGCTACACCTTC. Protein: CASSGGGADPDYGYTF.

V usage is TRBV6-5 and J usage is TRBJ1-2; D perhaps matches TRBD1 (6 bases). Per germline, CDR1 MNHEY and CDR2 SVGAGI. Trimming took off 6 bases at V and 5 bases at J, with 19 bases between the two ends. The CDR3 length is 15 residues. CDR3 bases: TGTGCCAGCAGCCGAAGGGGGGCGGGGGTTTATGGCTACACCTTC. Translating it yields CASSRRGAGVYGYTF.

The chain carries TRBV18 and TRBJ1-2, with D unresolved. Germline V lookup: CDR1 KGHSH, CDR2 LQKENI. The CDR3 has 15 residues. V was cut by 3 bases and J by 3 bases, with 14 bases left in between. This CDR3 reads CASSPREVGDYGYTF. The CDR3 nucleotides read TGTGCCAGCTCACCGCGGGAGGTAGGAGACTATGGCTACACCTTC.

Turning to this clone: Germline is not matched at one junction end, which may reflect a read error. V usage is TRBV5-1 and J usage is TRBJ2-7; D gene unclear. CDR3 length equals 13 residues. Germline CDR1 is SGHRS and CDR2 is YFSETQ. This CDR3 is CTSSLGGSYEQYF. CDR3 nucleotides: TGCACCAGCAGCTTGGGCGGTTCCTACGAGCAGTACTTC.

This clone appeared once. The V gene is TRBV10-3, the J gene TRBJ2-1; D is perhaps TRBD1 (5 bases). Germline lookup yields CDR1 ENHRY and CDR2 SYGVKD. The CDR3 covers 16 residues. Trimming left V 0 bases short and J 1 base short, with 10 bases between. The CDR3 DNA is TGTGCCATCAGTGAGTCTCAGGGAAGGTCCTACAATGAGCAGTTCTTC. Translating gives CAISESQGRSYNEQFF.

The rearrangement joins TRBV7-9 to TRBJ1-1, with D perhaps matching TRBD1 (5 bases). Germline-derived CDR1 and CDR2 are SEHNR and FQNEAQ (reference sequence). The CDR3 extends over 13 amino acids. Trimming stripped 6 bases from V and 2 bases from J, with 10 bases between. CDR3 region: CASRFQGNTEAFF. CDR3 coding DNA: TGTGCCAGCAGGTTCCAGGGTAACACTGAAGCTTTCTTT.